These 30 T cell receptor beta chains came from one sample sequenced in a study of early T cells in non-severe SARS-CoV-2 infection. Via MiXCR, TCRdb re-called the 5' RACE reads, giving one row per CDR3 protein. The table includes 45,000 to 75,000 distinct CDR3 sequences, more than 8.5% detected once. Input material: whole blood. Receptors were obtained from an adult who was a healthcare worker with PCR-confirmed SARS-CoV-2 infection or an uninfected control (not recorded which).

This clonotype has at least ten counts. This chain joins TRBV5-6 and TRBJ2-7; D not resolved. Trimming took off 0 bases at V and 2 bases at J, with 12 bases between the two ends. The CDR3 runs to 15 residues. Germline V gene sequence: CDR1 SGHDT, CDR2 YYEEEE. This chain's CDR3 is CASSLAQAWTYEQYF. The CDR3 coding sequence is TGTGCCAGCAGCTTGGCCCAGGCATGGACCTACGAGCAGTACTTC.

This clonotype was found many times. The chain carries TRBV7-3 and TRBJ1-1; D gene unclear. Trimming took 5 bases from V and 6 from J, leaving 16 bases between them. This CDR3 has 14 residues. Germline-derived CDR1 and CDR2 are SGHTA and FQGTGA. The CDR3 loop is CASSPGVDAAEAFF. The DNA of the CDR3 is TGTGCCAGCAGCCCTGGGGTGGATGCGGCTGAAGCTTTCTTT.

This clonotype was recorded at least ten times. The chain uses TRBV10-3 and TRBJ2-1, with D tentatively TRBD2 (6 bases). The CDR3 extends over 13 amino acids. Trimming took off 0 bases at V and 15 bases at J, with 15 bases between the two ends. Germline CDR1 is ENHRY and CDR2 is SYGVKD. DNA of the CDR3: TGTGCCATCAGTGAGTCGGGAGGTTGGACTTCGTTCTTC. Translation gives CAISESGGWTSFF.

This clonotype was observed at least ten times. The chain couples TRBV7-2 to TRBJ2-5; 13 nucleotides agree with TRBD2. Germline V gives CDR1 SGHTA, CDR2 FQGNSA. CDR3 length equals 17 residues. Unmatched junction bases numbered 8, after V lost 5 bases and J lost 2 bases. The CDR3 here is CASSPGLAGAEQETQYF. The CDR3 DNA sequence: TGTGCCAGCAGCCCAGGACTAGCGGGAGCTGAACAAGAGACCCAGTACTTC.

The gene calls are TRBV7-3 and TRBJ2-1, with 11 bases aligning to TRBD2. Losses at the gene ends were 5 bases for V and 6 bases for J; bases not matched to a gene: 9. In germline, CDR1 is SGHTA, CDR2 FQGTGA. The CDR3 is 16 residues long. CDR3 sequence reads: CASSTVAGGPGNEQFF. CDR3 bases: TGTGCCAGCAGCACCGTAGCGGGAGGGCCTGGCAATGAGCAGTTCTTC.

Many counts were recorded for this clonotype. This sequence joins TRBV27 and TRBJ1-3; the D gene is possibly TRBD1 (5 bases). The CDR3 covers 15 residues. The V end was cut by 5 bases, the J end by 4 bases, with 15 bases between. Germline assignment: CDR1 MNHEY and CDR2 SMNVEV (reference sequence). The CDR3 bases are TGTGCCAGCAGTATTGGACATCCAAGGGGAAACACCATATATTTT. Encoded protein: CASSIGHPRGNTIYF.

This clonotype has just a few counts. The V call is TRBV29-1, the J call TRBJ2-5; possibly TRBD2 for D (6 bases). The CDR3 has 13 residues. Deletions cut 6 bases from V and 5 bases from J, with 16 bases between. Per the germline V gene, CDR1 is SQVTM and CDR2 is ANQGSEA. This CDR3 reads CSVAGLAGETQYF. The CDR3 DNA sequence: TGCAGCGTCGCCGGCCTTGCGGGGGAGACCCAGTACTTC.

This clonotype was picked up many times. The chain's CDR3 is CASSQDVLAREQYF. The CDR3 DNA is TGTGCCAGCAGCCAAGATGTGCTAGCACGCGAGCAGTACTTC. The rearrangement links TRBV3-1 to TRBJ2-7, with D possibly TRBD2 on 5 matching bases. The germline CDR1 and CDR2 sequences are LGHDT and YNNKEL (reference sequence). Trimming removed 0 bases at V and 6 bases at J, with 12 bases between. The CDR3 spans 14 residues.

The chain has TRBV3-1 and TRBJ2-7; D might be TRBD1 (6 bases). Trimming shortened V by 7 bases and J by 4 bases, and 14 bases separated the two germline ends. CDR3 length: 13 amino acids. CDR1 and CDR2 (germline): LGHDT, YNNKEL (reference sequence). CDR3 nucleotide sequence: TGTGCCAGCACCGCGGACAGCAGATACGAGCAGTACTTC. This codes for CASTADSRYEQYF.

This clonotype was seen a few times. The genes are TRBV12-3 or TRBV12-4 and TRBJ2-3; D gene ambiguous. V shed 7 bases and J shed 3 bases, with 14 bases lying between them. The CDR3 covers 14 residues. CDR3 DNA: TGTGCCAGCACCCCCGGAGTGACGACAGATACGCAGTATTTT. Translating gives CASTPGVTTDTQYF.

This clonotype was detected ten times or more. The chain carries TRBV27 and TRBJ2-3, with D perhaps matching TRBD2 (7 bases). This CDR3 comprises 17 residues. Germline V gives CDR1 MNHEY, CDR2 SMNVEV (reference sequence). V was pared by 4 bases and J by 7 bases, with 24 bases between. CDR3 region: CASSYMGASGGGNTQYF. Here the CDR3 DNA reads TGTGCCAGCAGTTACATGGGGGCTAGCGGTGGCGGCAATACGCAGTATTTT.

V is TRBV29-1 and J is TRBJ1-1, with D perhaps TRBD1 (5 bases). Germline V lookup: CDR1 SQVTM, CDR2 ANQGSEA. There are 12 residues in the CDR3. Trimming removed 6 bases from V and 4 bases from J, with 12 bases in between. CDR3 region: CSVGVGSTEAFF. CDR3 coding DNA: TGCAGCGTGGGGGTAGGGAGCACTGAAGCTTTCTTT.

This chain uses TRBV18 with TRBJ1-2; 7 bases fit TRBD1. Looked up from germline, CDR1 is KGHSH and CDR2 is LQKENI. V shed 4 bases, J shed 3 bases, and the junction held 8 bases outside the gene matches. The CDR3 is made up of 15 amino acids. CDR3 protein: CASSRDRSMDYGYTF. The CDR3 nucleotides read TGTGCCAGCTCACGGGACAGAAGTATGGACTATGGCTACACCTTC.

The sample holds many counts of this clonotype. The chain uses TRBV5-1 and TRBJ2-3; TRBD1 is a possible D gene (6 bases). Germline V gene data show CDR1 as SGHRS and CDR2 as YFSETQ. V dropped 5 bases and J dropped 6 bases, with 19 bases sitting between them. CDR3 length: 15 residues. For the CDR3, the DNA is TGCGCCAGCAGATGGGCGGCAGGGGCTGTGGATACGCAGTATTTT. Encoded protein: CASRWAAGAVDTQYF.

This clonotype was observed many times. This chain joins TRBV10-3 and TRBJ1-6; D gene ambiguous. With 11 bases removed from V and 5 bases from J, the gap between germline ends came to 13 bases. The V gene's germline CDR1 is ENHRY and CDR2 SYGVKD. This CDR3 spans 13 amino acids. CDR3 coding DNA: TGTGCCGCCCGCGCACAGAATAATTCACCCCTCCACTTT. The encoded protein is CAARAQNNSPLHF.

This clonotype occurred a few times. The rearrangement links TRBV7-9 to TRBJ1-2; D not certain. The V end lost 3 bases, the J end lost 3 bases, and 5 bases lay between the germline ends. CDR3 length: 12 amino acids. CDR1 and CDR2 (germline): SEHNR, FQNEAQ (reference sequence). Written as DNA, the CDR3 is TGTGCCAGCAGCTTCTTAGACTATGGCTACACCTTC. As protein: CASSFLDYGYTF.

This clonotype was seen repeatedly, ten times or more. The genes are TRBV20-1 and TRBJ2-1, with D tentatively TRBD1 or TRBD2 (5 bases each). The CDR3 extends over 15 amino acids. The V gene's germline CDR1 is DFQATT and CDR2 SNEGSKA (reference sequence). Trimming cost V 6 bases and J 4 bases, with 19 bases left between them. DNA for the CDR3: TGCAGTGCCCTGGGGGTGGTTACGGGGTACAATGAGCAGTTCTTC. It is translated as CSALGVVTGYNEQFF.

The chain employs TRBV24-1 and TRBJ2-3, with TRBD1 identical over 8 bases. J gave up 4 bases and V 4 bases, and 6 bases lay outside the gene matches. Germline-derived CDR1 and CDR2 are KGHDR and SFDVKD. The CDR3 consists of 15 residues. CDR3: CATSDYGQGADTQYF. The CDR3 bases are TGTGCCACCAGTGACTACGGACAGGGCGCAGATACGCAGTATTTT.

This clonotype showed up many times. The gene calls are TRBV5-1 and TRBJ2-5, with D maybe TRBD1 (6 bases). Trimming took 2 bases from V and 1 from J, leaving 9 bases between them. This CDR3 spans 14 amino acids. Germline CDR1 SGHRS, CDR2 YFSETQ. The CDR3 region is CASSFGTLQETQYF. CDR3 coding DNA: TGCGCCAGCAGCTTCGGGACACTCCAAGAGACCCAGTACTTC.

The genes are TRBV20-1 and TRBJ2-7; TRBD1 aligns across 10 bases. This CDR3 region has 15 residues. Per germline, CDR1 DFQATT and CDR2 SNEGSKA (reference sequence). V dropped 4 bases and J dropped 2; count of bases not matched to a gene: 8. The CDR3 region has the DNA TGCAGTGCTAATGGCCGGGACAGGGGAACCTACGAGCAGTACTTC. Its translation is CSANGRDRGTYEQYF.

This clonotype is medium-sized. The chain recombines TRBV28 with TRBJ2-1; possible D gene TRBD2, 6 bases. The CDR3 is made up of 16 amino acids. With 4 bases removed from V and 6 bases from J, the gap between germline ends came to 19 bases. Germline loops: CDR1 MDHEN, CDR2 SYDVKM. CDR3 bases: TGTGCCAGCAGTTCACAACTAGCATTCACGTTCAATGAGCAGTTCTTC. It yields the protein CASSSQLAFTFNEQFF.

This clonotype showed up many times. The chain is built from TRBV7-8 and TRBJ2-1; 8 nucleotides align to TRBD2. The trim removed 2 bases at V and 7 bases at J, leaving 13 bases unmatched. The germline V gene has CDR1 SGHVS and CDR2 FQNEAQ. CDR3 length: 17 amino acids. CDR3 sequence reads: CASSLRSSGYRANEQFF. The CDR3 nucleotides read TGTGCCAGCAGCTTAAGATCTAGCGGGTACCGGGCGAATGAGCAGTTCTTC.

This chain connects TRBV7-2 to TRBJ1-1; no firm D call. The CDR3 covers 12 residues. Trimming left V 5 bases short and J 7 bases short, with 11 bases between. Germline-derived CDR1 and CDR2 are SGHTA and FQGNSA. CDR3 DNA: TGTGCCAGCAGCCAGGTCGCGAGTGAAGCTTTCTTT. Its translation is CASSQVASEAFF. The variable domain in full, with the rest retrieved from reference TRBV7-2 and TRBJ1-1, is GAGVSQSPSNKVTEKGKDVELRCDPISGHTALYWYRQSLGQGLEFLIYFQGNSAPDKSGLPSDRFSAERTGGSVSTLTIQRTQQEDSAVYLCASSQVASEAFFGQGTRLTVV.

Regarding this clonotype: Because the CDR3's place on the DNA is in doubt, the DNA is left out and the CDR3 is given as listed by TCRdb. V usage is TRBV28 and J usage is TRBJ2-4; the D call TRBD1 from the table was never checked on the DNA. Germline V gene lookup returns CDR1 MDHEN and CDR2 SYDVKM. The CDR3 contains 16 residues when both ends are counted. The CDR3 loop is CASSSSSLQGSNIQYF.

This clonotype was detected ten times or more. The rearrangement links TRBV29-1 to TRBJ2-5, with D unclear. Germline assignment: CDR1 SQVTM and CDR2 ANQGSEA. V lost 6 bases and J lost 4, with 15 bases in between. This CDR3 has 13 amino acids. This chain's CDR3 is CSVPGVVRETQYF. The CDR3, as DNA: TGCAGCGTCCCCGGAGTAGTGCGAGAGACCCAGTACTTC.

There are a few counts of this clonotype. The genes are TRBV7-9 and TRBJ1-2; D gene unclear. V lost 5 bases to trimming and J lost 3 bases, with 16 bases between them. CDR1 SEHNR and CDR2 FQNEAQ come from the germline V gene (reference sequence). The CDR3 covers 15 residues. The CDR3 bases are TGTGCCAGCAGCCTCGGCCCTTCGAGGGACTATGGCTACACCTTC. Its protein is CASSLGPSRDYGYTF.

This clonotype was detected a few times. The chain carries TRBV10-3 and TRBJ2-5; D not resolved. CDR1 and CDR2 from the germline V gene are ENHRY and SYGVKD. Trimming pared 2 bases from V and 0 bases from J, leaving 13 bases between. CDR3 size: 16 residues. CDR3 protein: CAISEVVLAYQETQYF. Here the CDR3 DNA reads TGTGCCATCAGTGAGGTGGTGTTGGCGTACCAAGAGACCCAGTACTTC.

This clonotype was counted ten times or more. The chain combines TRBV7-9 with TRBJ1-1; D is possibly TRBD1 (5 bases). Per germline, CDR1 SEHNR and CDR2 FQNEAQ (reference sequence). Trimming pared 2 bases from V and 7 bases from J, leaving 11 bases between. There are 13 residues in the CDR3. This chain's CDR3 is CASSLKGEGEAFF. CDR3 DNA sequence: TGTGCCAGCAGCTTAAAAGGGGAAGGTGAAGCTTTCTTT.

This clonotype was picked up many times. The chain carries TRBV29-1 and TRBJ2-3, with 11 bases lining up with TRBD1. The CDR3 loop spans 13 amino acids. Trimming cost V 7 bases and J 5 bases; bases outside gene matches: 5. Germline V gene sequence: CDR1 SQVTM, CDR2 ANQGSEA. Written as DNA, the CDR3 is TGCAGCGCTGGACAGGGGGCGGGAGATACGCAGTATTTT. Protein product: CSAGQGAGDTQYF.

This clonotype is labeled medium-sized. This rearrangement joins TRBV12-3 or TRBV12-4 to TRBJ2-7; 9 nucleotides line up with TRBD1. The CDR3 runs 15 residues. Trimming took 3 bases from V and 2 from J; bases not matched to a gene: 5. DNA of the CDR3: TGTGCCAGCAGTTTCACAGGGGGCGACCCCTACGAGCAGTACTTC. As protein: CASSFTGGDPYEQYF.